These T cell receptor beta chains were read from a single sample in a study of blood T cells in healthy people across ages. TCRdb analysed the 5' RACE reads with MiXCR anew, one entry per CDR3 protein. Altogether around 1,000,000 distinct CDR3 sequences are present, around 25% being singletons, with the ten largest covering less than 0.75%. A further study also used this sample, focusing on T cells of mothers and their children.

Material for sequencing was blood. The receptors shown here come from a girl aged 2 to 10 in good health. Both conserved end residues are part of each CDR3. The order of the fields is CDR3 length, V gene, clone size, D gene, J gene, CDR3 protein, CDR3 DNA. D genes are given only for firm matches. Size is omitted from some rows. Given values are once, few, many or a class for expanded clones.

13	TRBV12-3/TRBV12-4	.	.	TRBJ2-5	CASSPGTWETQYF	TGTGCCAGCAGTCCGGGGACCTGGGAGACCCAGTACTTC
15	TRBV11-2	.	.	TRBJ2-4	CASSLVSSEKNIQYF	TGTGCCAGCAGCTTAGTTTCCAGCGAAAAAAACATTCAGTACTTC
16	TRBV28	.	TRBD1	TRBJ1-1	CASSPSQGAGDTEAFF	TGTGCCAGCAGTCCATCTCAGGGGGCAGGGGACACTGAAGCTTTCTTT
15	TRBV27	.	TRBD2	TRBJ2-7	CASSLKDGGSYEQYF	TGTGCCAGCAGTTTAAAGGACGGGGGGTCCTACGAGCAGTACTTC
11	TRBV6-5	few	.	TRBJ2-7	CASQEGYEQYF	TGTGCCAGCCAAGAAGGCTACGAGCAGTACTTC
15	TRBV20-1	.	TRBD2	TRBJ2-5	CSATLGGGIQETQYF	TGCAGTGCCACACTAGGCGGGGGAATACAAGAGACCCAGTACTTC
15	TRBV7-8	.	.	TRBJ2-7	CASSPATDLVGEQYF	TGTGCCAGCAGCCCGGCGACTGATCTTGTTGGCGAGCAGTACTTC
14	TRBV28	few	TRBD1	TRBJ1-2	CASTRDRGNYGYTF	TGTGCCAGCACCCGGGACAGGGGTAACTATGGCTACACCTTC
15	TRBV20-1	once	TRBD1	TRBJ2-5	CSARRYRGPIETQYF	TGCAGTGCTAGAAGATACAGGGGGCCGATAGAGACCCAGTACTTC
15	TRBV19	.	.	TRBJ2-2	CASSPGQGRTGELFF	TGTGCCAGTAGTCCCGGGCAGGGAAGGACCGGGGAGCTGTTTTTT
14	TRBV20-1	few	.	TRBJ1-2	CSAMGGEDNYGYAF	TGCAGTGCTATGGGAGGGGAAGACAACTATGGCTACGCCTTC
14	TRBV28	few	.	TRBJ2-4	CASSLIWAKNIQYF	TGTGCCAGCAGTTTAATCTGGGCCAAAAACATTCAGTACTTC